This T cell receptor beta chain was found in a study of blood T cells in healthy people across ages. The CDR3 covers 14 residues. CDR1 and CDR2 from the germline V gene are SGHRS and YFSETQ. Trimming shortened V by 5 bases and J by 3 bases, and 9 bases separated the two germline ends. This clonotype occurred many times. Through a sample-barcoded 5' primer and a J-beta primer mix, a second PCR was run for roughly 6 to 12 cycles. MiXCR was run by TCRdb on the 5' RACE reads, yielding one entry per CDR3 protein. The repertoire holds hundreds of thousands of distinct CDR3 sequences, about 32% seen once, with approximately 15% in the top ten.

The rearrangement uses TRBV5-1 and TRBJ2-6; D could derive from TRBD1 or TRBD2 (5 bases each). Specimen: blood. This sequence originates from an elderly woman in good health. CDR3 region: CASSQGDGANVLTF. CDR3 DNA sequence: TGCGCCAGCAGTCAGGGAGATGGGGCCAACGTCCTGACTTTC.